This TCR beta chain comes out of a study of vaccination effects on CD4 cells after COVID-19 (dated 2022 in TCRdb). Regarding the complete study: Each participant got two doses of an mRNA SARS-CoV-2 vaccine, either BNT162b2 or mRNA-1273. Altogether, some ten COVID-19 convalescent patients and 4 SARS-CoV-2-naive healthy vaccine recipients made up the full study. SARS-CoV-2 spike-specific CD4+ TCR repertoires were compared before and after mRNA vaccination in COVID-19 convalescent patients and in infection-naive vaccine recipients. In a couple of convalescent patients, pre-vaccine samples were collected 16 days and one week ahead of the first dose, 142 and 148 days after COVID-19 diagnosis. In the study, cultures from other donors were sequenced using the Oncomine TCR Beta short-read assay on an Illumina iSeq 100. Study-wide findings and limitations: Among convalescent patients, the spike-reactive repertoire after vaccination was made up mainly of new vaccine-induced clones that were largely distinct from the clones induced by infection. At late post-vaccination timepoints, both infection-induced and vaccine-induced clones showed marked clonal contraction, consistent with waning T cell responses. Limitations of the study were the small number of convalescent patients and the absence of early post-infection timepoints.

The ViraFEST assay stimulated PBMC with viral peptide pools and then used TCR sequencing to identify antigen-specific CD4+ T cell clonotypes by expansion. After around 11 days of culture, CD4+ T cells were isolated with the EasySep CD4+ T cell isolation kit. Convalescent patients had PCR-confirmed SARS-CoV-2 infection between March and December 2020, before Alpha, Beta and Delta variants emerged in the United States. Some 1.9 million PBMC per well were cultured with about 9.6 ug/ml peptides in IMDM containing about 5% human AB serum, approximately 10 IU/ml IL-2 and gentamicin. Half of the culture medium was replaced with fresh IL-2-containing medium on days 3 and 7. Unless noted otherwise, every peptide stimulation condition was cultured in triplicate wells. PBMC were separated from whole blood using Ficoll-Paque Plus gradient centrifugation and were then either cryopreserved at -140C or used fresh. The overlapping peptide pools covered the spike proteins of SARS-CoV-2 and of the common cold coronaviruses HCoV-NL63, HCoV-OC43 and HCoV-229E. Genomic DNA was extracted from cultured CD4+ T cells with the QIAamp micro DNA kit.

To prepare the library, the immunoSEQ multiplex PCR assay was applied. TCR beta CDR3 sequencing was performed on DNA from the cultured, isolated CD4+ T cells. On the study's bioinformatics: Non-productive TCR sequences were removed, reads were trimmed to the CDR3 region, and CDR3s of at least 7 amino acids were retained. Antigen-specific clonotypes were identified using the MANAFEST web app by comparison of expansion in peptide wells against reference cultures. To count as positive, a clone had to show expansion at FDR<0.05 compared with the reference and with all other wells, an odds ratio above 5, and a frequency above 0.1% in two replicate wells. A clonotype was defined as cross-reactive if the clonotype was significantly expanded both in SARS-CoV-2 spike wells and in at least one common cold coronavirus spike condition. Levenshtein distance calculated with the stringdist R package was used to assess CDR3 similarity, and unrooted trees were constructed with ape in R 3.6.1. In TCRdb, the immuneACCESS table is reduced to in-frame sequences with V and J assigned. These tables do not hold every clone; where another copy was compared, an unresolved V gene accounts for under half, and the others remain unexplained. Clone size and the V and J calls come from that table; the DNA yielded D and trimming. The sample table lists 15,000 to 20,000 clones, roughly four fifths of them with a count of one. 16% of the sample belongs to the ten largest clones.

The CDR3 has 15 amino acids, counting the end cysteine and phenylalanine. CDR3 DNA only is kept here, 45 bases in frame from base 1. CDR1 and CDR2, per the germline V gene, are ENHRY and SYGVKD. Trimming costs V 2 bases and J 1 base, and their ends lie 11 bases apart. Notes on this clone: Its antigen remains undetermined. Qualities for individual bases were not recorded, and no much larger clone is one base off.

This receptor chain uses TRBV10-3 and TRBJ1-1; no D segment can be confidently identified. The specimen comprised CD4+ T cells from PBMCs cultured with SARS-CoV-2 spike peptides, sampled before COVID-19 vaccination. The cell subset or site label for this specimen denotes: SARS-CoV-2 spike overlapping peptide pool stimulation. The clonotype was recovered from a human donor who had a prior SARS-CoV-2 infection. The CDR3 protein is CAISELEGTNTEAFF. The DNA sequence reads TGTGCCATCAGTGAGCTCGAGGGCACGAACACTGAAGCTTTCTTT.